The next 5 T cell receptor beta chains were all read from a single sample in a study of shared clonotypes between healthy human individuals. Produced via immunoSEQ multiplex PCR; TCRdb's table is partial and in-frame only. The sample contains over a million clones, about 84% of which appear only once. The sequencing input was memory CD4+ T cells from PBMCs. The sample's subset: CD45RA-negative fraction. These receptors were obtained from a man between 18 and 29 years old in good health. Some clones in this sample may be carry-over from other donors' samples.

The V call is TRBV5-4, the J call TRBJ1-2, with D possibly TRBD1 on 6 matching bases. CDR1 and CDR2 (germline): SGHNT, YYREEE (reference sequence). The CDR3 consists of 13 residues. V shed 6 bases and J shed 4 bases, with 13 bases lying between them. In nucleotides, the CDR3 is TGTGCCAGCAAACAGGGTTCGGGCTATGGCTACACCTTC. Its translation: CASKQGSGYGYTF.

The rearrangement uses TRBV28 and TRBJ2-5; 7 bases are shared with TRBD1. CDR1 and CDR2 from the germline V gene are MDHEN and SYDVKM. The CDR3 totals 14 residues. V was pared by 7 bases and J by 5 bases, with 10 bases of the junction left unmatched. In nucleotides, the CDR3 is TGTGCCAGCACTCCCGCGAACAGGGGTGAGACCCAGTACTTC. Its protein is CASTPANRGETQYF. The complete variable domain, with remaining parts taken from reference TRBV28 and TRBJ2-5, reads DVKVTQSSRYLVKRTGEKVFLECVQDMDHENMFWYRQDPGLGLRLIYFSYDVKMKEKGDIPEGYSVSREKKERFSLILESASTNQTSMYLCASTPANRGETQYFGPGTRLLVL.

This rearrangement joins TRBV10-3 to TRBJ2-7, with 10 bases fitting TRBD2. The CDR3 length is 16 residues. J lost 1 base, V lost 0 bases, and 3 bases had no gene match. Germline CDR1 reads ENHRY; CDR2 reads SYGVKD. CDR3 in amino acids: CAISESTSGRSYEQYF. The CDR3 bases are TGTGCCATCAGTGAGTCGACTAGCGGGCGGTCCTACGAGCAGTACTTC.

The chain is built from TRBV18 and TRBJ2-5; D is ambiguous. V lost 3 bases to trimming and J lost 4 bases, with 6 bases between them. CDR3 length: 12 residues. Germline V CDR1 and CDR2: KGHSH, LQKENI. The CDR3 DNA reads TGTGCCAGCTCACCTACCCCAGAGACCCAGTACTTC. This gives the protein CASSPTPETQYF.

This chain joins TRBV19 and TRBJ2-5, with 10 bases aligning to TRBD1. The CDR3 length is 15 residues. Germline CDR1 and CDR2: LNHDA and SQIVND (reference sequence). J lost 4 bases, V lost 3 bases, and 5 bases had no gene match. CDR3 bases: TGTGCCAGTAGTATCGGACAGGGGGGAGGAGAGACCCAGTACTTC. Amino acids: CASSIGQGGGETQYF.